Below, 5 T cell receptor beta chains from the same sample are listed, as sequenced in a study of shared clonotypes between healthy human individuals. The protocol was immunoSEQ multiplex PCR, while the TCRdb copy is restricted to in-frame clones and leaves out a portion. The profile shows 1,400,000 or so clones, 98% to 99% of them singletons. Sequencing input: naive CD4+ T cells sorted from blood. Documented subset: CD45RA+ positively selected. Receptor source: a young man in good health.

The chain has TRBV5-8 and TRBJ2-5, with TRBD1 matching 12 bases. The CDR3 sequence is 16 residues long. After removal of 3 bases from V and 0 bases from J, the junction contained 3 bases not matched to a gene. CDR1 is SGHTS, CDR2 YDEGEE, per germline. The CDR3 here is CASSWGQGAYQETQYF. The CDR3 coding sequence is TGTGCCAGCAGCTGGGGACAGGGGGCGTACCAAGAGACCCAGTACTTC.

This chain uses TRBV5-4 with TRBJ2-7; 8 bases agree with TRBD2. The V segment lost 1 base and the J segment 4 bases; nucleotides outside the gene matches: 1. The CDR3 is 13 residues long. CDR1 SGHNT and CDR2 YYREEE come from the germline V gene (reference sequence). DNA for the CDR3: TGTGCCAGCAGCTTGCGGGGGGGATACGAGCAGTACTTC. Translated: CASSLRGGYEQYF. Variable domain in full (rest from reference TRBV5-4 and TRBJ2-7): ETGVTQSPTHLIKTRGQQVTLRCSSQSGHNTVSWYQQALGQGPQFIFQYYREEENGRGNFPPRFSGLQFPNYSSELNVNALELDDSALYLCASSLRGGYEQYFGPGTRLTVT.

J is TRBJ1-5 and V is TRBV19; no clear D gene. Between the trimmed V and J ends, which lost 3 bases and 0 bases, there was a span of 6 bases. Germline V lookup: CDR1 LNHDA, CDR2 SQIVND (reference sequence). The CDR3 contains 14 residues. This CDR3 is CASSMWVSNQPQHF. For the CDR3, the DNA is TGTGCCAGTAGTATGTGGGTTAGCAATCAGCCCCAGCATTTT. Variable domain in full (rest from reference TRBV19 and TRBJ1-5): DGGITQSPKYLFRKEGQNVTLSCEQNLNHDAMYWYRQDPGQGLRLIYYSQIVNDFQKGDIAEGYSVSREKKESFPLTVTSAQKNPTAFYLCASSMWVSNQPQHFGDGTRLSIL.

The chain recombines TRBV7-2 with TRBJ2-7, with 8 nucleotides matching TRBD1. V gave up 5 bases and J gave up 2 bases; unmatched junction bases: 5. The CDR3 length is 14 residues. In germline, CDR1 is SGHTA, CDR2 FQGNSA. CDR3 in amino acids: CASSTDREAYEQYF. Here the CDR3 DNA reads TGTGCCAGCAGCACGGACAGGGAAGCCTACGAGCAGTACTTC.

V is TRBV5-1 and J is TRBJ1-1; D is possibly TRBD1 (5 bases). Trimming cost V 0 bases and J 4 bases, with 16 bases left between them. CDR3 size: 16 residues. Germline V gene data show CDR1 as SGHRS and CDR2 as YFSETQ. The CDR3 nucleotides are TGCGCCAGCAGCTTGGAGGGCAGGGTCGGCATCACTGAAGCTTTCTTT. Amino acids: CASSLEGRVGITEAFF.